These 29 T cell receptor beta chains share one sample of origin, sequenced in a study of T cells in tumors after PD-1 blockade. Assay: immunoSEQ multiplex PCR; the TCRdb copy retains only in-frame clones and omits some. The data contain 9,100 or so clones, 55% to 65% of them seen just once; the ten biggest clones take up under 6%. The material was tumor tissue, obtained after anti-PD-1 treatment. Source of these receptors: a human donor with basal cell carcinoma.

This clone turned up a few times. The chain is built from TRBV12-3 or TRBV12-4 and TRBJ1-1; perhaps TRBD1 as D (6 bases). The CDR3 runs 13 residues. V was shortened by 3 bases and J by 8 bases, with 13 bases between the two germline ends. The CDR3 nucleotides are TGTGCCAGCAGTTTTTCAGGGGTCCGGGAAGCTTTCTTT. This sequence encodes CASSFSGVREAFF.

V is TRBV20-1 and J is TRBJ1-2; D is possibly TRBD1 (5 bases). Trimming cost V 3 bases and J 4 bases, with 15 bases left between them. From germline, CDR1 is DFQATT and CDR2 SNEGSKA (reference sequence). This CDR3 has 14 residues. The CDR3: CSASSRASAYGYTF. The CDR3 DNA sequence: TGCAGTGCTAGTAGCAGGGCATCGGCCTATGGCTACACCTTC.

V and J are TRBV2 and TRBJ2-5, with 10 bases that match TRBD2. CDR1 is SNHLY and CDR2 is FYNNEI in the germline V gene. The V gene end was trimmed by 6 bases and the J gene end by 2 bases; junction bases not matched to a gene: 9. The CDR3 is 16 residues long. The CDR3 nucleotides read TGTGCCAGCAGCCTCGGACTAGCGGACCCACAAGAGACCCAGTACTTC. This gives the protein CASSLGLADPQETQYF.

This clone was seen more than once but under ten times. The chain links TRBV30 to TRBJ1-1, with D tentatively TRBD1 (6 bases). The V and J ends lost 2 bases and 7 bases respectively, with 23 bases between them. CDR1 and CDR2 from the germline V gene are GTSNPN and SVGIG (reference sequence). This CDR3 is 16 amino acids long. This CDR3 reads CAWSPPVGGPLFEAFF. The CDR3 bases are TGTGCCTGGAGTCCTCCGGTAGGGGGACCCCTTTTTGAAGCTTTCTTT.

This rearrangement joins TRBV3-1 (or the pseudogene TRBV3-2) to TRBJ2-7; no firm D call. The CDR3 has 12 residues. V lost 1 base and J 5 bases, leaving 6 bases between the germline ends. In germline, CDR1 is LGHDT, CDR2 YNNKEL (reference sequence). The CDR3 spells CASSQAAHEQYF. In DNA form, the CDR3 reads TGTGCCAGCAGCCAAGCGGCTCACGAGCAGTACTTC.

V and J are TRBV4-2 and TRBJ2-6; 12 bases line up with TRBD1. With 5 bases clipped from V and 3 bases from J, the junction kept 2 bases outside the gene matches. Germline values: CDR1 LGHNA, CDR2 YNFKEQ. The CDR3 has 16 residues. The CDR3 reads CASSRDRGLGANVLTF. The CDR3 DNA follows: TGTGCCAGCAGCAGGGACAGGGGGCTTGGGGCCAACGTCCTGACTTTC.

The V gene is TRBV5-6, the J gene TRBJ2-6; D unclear. Germline values: CDR1 SGHDT, CDR2 YYEEEE. There are 15 residues in the CDR3. V shed 1 base and J shed 4 bases, with 9 bases lying between them. CDR3 nucleotide sequence: TGTGCCAGCAGCTTGCCTGTAGCCGGGGCCAACGTCCTGACTTTC. Its protein is CASSLPVAGANVLTF.

The chain couples TRBV5-1 to TRBJ2-3; D is unclear. The CDR3 is 15 residues long. V shed 0 bases and J shed 0 bases, with 8 bases lying between them. The germline V gene has CDR1 SGHRS and CDR2 YFSETQ. The CDR3 loop is CASSLDPLSTDTQYF. The CDR3 DNA reads as TGCGCCAGCAGCTTGGATCCCCTTAGCACAGATACGCAGTATTTT.

The chain is built from TRBV5-1 and TRBJ2-7; maybe TRBD2 (5 bases). With 4 bases removed from V and 3 bases from J, the gap between germline ends came to 11 bases. Germline assignment: CDR1 SGHRS and CDR2 YFSETQ. CDR3 length: 13 amino acids. CDR3 in amino acids: CASSRDFLYEQYF. CDR3 DNA sequence: TGCGCCAGCAGCCGGGATTTTCTCTACGAGCAGTACTTC.

This chain links TRBV5-1 with TRBJ2-5; TRBD1 is a possible D gene (5 bases). Germline V lookup: CDR1 SGHRS, CDR2 YFSETQ. The V end was cut by 4 bases, the J end by 6 bases, with 13 bases between. The CDR3 runs to 13 residues. The CDR3 sequence is CASSKGQPQTQYF. CDR3 sequence (DNA): TGCGCCAGCAGCAAAGGACAACCCCAGACCCAGTACTTC.

V and J are TRBV5-1 and TRBJ1-3, with D uncertain. The CDR3 covers 13 residues. Trimming shortened V by 0 bases and J by 9 bases, and 10 bases separated the two germline ends. The germline gives CDR1 SGHRS, CDR2 YFSETQ. CDR3 sequence reads: CASSLAPEGTIYF. The CDR3 DNA reads as TGCGCCAGCAGCTTGGCCCCTGAGGGCACCATATATTTT.

This clone is categorized as medium-sized. V gene TRBV6-2 or TRBV6-3 combines with J gene TRBJ2-7; D call uncertain. V lost 2 bases to trimming and J lost 4 bases, with 6 bases between them. Germline values: CDR1 MNHEY, CDR2 SVGEGT. The CDR3 runs to 12 residues. CDR3 in amino acids: CASSYPVYEQYF. CDR3 DNA: TGTGCCAGCAGTTACCCGGTGTACGAGCAGTACTTC.

The V gene is TRBV11-3, the J gene TRBJ1-1; 8 nucleotides line up with TRBD1. V lost 3 bases and J lost 5; bases outside the gene matches: 11. CDR1 SGHNT and CDR2 YENEEA come from the germline V gene. The CDR3 is made up of 16 amino acids. CDR3: CASSFNQGALSTEAFF. CDR3 nucleotides: TGTGCCAGCAGCTTTAACCAGGGGGCGTTAAGTACTGAAGCTTTCTTT.

This clone was recorded a few times. The CDR3 DNA reads TGTGCCAGCAGCTTAGGCTGGACCCAGGGGGCGTTCGGCTACACCTTC. Translated, it gives CASSLGWTQGAFGYTF. The chain is built from TRBV13 and TRBJ1-2, with TRBD1 matching over 8 bases. Unmatched junction bases numbered 11, after V lost 0 bases and J lost 8 bases. This CDR3 is 16 amino acids long. From germline, CDR1 is PRHDT and CDR2 FYEKMQ (reference sequence).

This clone was picked up a small number of times. The J gene is TRBJ1-6, the V gene TRBV28; 12 bases fit TRBD1. The CDR3 length is 16 residues. Germline CDR1 MDHEN, CDR2 SYDVKM. The V gene end was trimmed by 6 bases and the J gene end by 6 bases; junction bases not matched to a gene: 6. DNA of the CDR3: TGTGCCAGCAGGGGACAGGGGGCGAACATTAATTCACCCCTCCACTTT. Translating gives CASRGQGANINSPLHF.

The chain employs TRBV27 and TRBJ1-5; D remains unclear. The CDR3 consists of 15 residues. Trimming removed 3 bases from V and 5 bases from J, with 14 bases in between. The germline V gene encodes CDR1 MNHEY and CDR2 SMNVEV (reference sequence). CDR3 in DNA: TGTGCCAGCAGTTTCCGGGGTAGAGTCGATCAGCCCCAGCATTTT. Translation gives CASSFRGRVDQPQHF.

The chain has TRBV6-4 and TRBJ2-1; 8 nucleotides agree with TRBD2. The CDR3 is made up of 16 amino acids. Germline V gives CDR1 MRHNA, CDR2 SNTAGT. V lost 5 bases and J lost 5; bases outside the gene matches: 11. CDR3: CASSPLGGSGDNEQFF. The CDR3 DNA is TGTGCCAGCAGTCCACTCGGTGGTAGCGGGGACAATGAGCAGTTCTTC.

This clone turned up a few times. The chain has TRBV6-1 and TRBJ1-2; D not certain. Germline V gene lookup returns CDR1 MNHNS and CDR2 SASEGT. The CDR3 runs 11 residues. V lost 0 bases, J lost 7 bases, and 3 bases lay in between. CDR3 protein: CASSEAGGYTF. CDR3 bases: TGTGCCAGCAGTGAAGCAGGTGGCTACACCTTC.

V usage is TRBV2 and J usage is TRBJ2-4; D remains ambiguous. CDR3 size: 13 residues. Trimming pared 0 bases from V and 6 bases from J, leaving 6 bases between. Germline V CDR1 and CDR2: SNHLY, FYNNEI. DNA for the CDR3: TGTGCCAGCAGTGAAGCGCTTCGAAACATTCAGTACTTC. It encodes CASSEALRNIQYF.

This chain connects TRBV9 to TRBJ1-4, with TRBD1 matching over 8 bases. The CDR3 is 15 residues long. V shed 2 bases, J shed 3 bases, and the junction held 3 bases outside the gene matches. Germline CDR1 is SGDLS and CDR2 is YYNGEE. CDR3 sequence reads: CASSVTGAANEKLFF. The CDR3 coding sequence is TGTGCCAGCAGCGTGACAGGGGCCGCTAATGAAAAACTGTTTTTT.

This clone is a singleton in its sample. The chain recombines TRBV2 with TRBJ2-7; TRBD1 or TRBD2 may be the D gene (5 bases each). V was clipped by 2 bases and J by 0 bases, with 11 bases between them. CDR1 is SNHLY and CDR2 is FYNNEI in the germline V gene. The CDR3 is 15 residues long. The CDR3 nucleotides are TGTGCCAGCAGTGAACAGGGACCGAGCTCCTACGAGCAGTACTTC. The encoded protein is CASSEQGPSSYEQYF.

The chain has TRBV6-4 and TRBJ2-1, with TRBD2 matching over 11 bases. Trimming at V came to 2 bases and at J to 7 bases, leaving 4 bases not matched to a gene. Germline CDR1 is MRHNA and CDR2 is SNTAGT. The CDR3 runs 15 residues. CDR3 coding DNA: TGTGCCAGCAGTGACCTAGCGGGGGGACCAAATGAGCAGTTCTTC. Translated, it gives CASSDLAGGPNEQFF.

The chain combines TRBV5-1 with TRBJ1-1, with D perhaps TRBD1 (6 bases). CDR1 and CDR2 from the germline V gene are SGHRS and YFSETQ. This CDR3 spans 15 amino acids. Trimming took 4 bases from V and 3 from J, leaving 16 bases between them. CDR3 DNA: TGCGCCAGCAGCCCCTCTATCAGGGGCTACACTGAAGCTTTCTTT. Translating gives CASSPSIRGYTEAFF.

J is TRBJ2-3 and V is TRBV30; 9 nucleotides agree with TRBD2. V lost 6 bases, J lost 3 bases, and 7 bases stayed unmatched. The CDR3 is made up of 14 amino acids. Germline V gene data show CDR1 as GTSNPN and CDR2 as SVGIG (reference sequence). CDR3 residues: CACYQRGVTDTQYF. CDR3 bases: TGTGCCTGTTATCAGCGGGGGGTAACAGATACGCAGTATTTT.

The rearrangement links TRBV6-5 to TRBJ1-2; the D gene is possibly TRBD1 (5 bases). CDR1 and CDR2 (germline): MNHEY, SVGAGI. Trimming left V 8 bases short and J 4 bases short, with 8 bases between. The CDR3 has 11 amino acids. CDR3 bases: TGTGCCAGCGGGGGGGGCTATGGCTACACCTTC. It translates to CASGGGYGYTF.

This clone is categorized as large. DNA for the CDR3: TGCGCCAGCGGATCAACACCTTACGAGCAGTACTTC. It codes for CASGSTPYEQYF. The chain has TRBV5-1 and TRBJ2-7; unclear D gene. Deletions cut 7 bases from V and 4 bases from J, with 12 bases between. The germline gives CDR1 SGHRS, CDR2 YFSETQ. The CDR3 totals 12 residues. The full variable domain, completed using reference TRBV5-1 and TRBJ2-7, is KAGVTQTPRYLIKTRGQQVTLSCSPISGHRSVSWYQQTPGQGLQFLFEYFSETQRNKGNFPGRFSGRQFSNSRSEMNVSTLELGDSALYLCASGSTPYEQYFGPGTRLTVT.

The chain employs TRBV7-9 and TRBJ1-2; D unclear. CDR1 is SEHNR and CDR2 is FQNEAQ in the germline V gene (reference sequence). The CDR3 is 14 residues long. Trimming stripped 1 base from V and 7 bases from J, with 13 bases between. In nucleotides, the CDR3 is TGTGCCAGCAGCTTAGTTGGGGTTCTGAGTGGCTACACCTTC. Translating it yields CASSLVGVLSGYTF.

This CDR3 is CASSLDSTDTQYF. The CDR3 bases are TGTGCCAGCAGTCTAGATAGCACAGATACGCAGTATTTT. The rearrangement links TRBV2 to TRBJ2-3; D uncertain. Between the trimmed V and J ends, which lost 5 bases and 0 bases, there was a span of 6 bases. The CDR3 extends over 13 amino acids. Germline loops: CDR1 SNHLY, CDR2 FYNNEI.

This clone has a single count. J is TRBJ2-3 and V is TRBV6-5; 7 nucleotides align to TRBD1. Germline assignment: CDR1 MNHEY and CDR2 SVGAGI. V shed 8 bases and J 1 base; nucleotides not matched to a gene: 9. The CDR3 extends over 15 amino acids. CDR3 amino acids: CASRPRQGGTDTQYF. CDR3 DNA sequence: TGTGCCAGCCGTCCTCGGCAGGGGGGCACAGATACGCAGTATTTT.